Following are 18 T cell receptor beta chains from one sample sequenced in a study of patients and donors after allogeneic stem cell transplantation. Each CDR3 protein is one row after TCRdb ran MiXCR on the RT-PCR reads. The data show 10,000 to 13,000 distinct CDR3 sequences, roughly a fifth seen once. The sample was blood, either unsorted or a sorted T cell fraction (not recorded which). Receptors originate from a human donor who was either an allogeneic HSCT recipient or a stem cell or donor lymphocyte infusion donor (not recorded which). It is not recorded whose cells these are; they may come from a transplant donor.

This clonotype was recorded at least ten times. This sequence joins TRBV12-3 or TRBV12-4 and TRBJ2-3, with unresolved D. Trimming removed 5 bases from V and 2 bases from J, with 11 bases in between. CDR3 length: 14 residues. This CDR3 reads CASSRLGDTDTQYF. The CDR3 DNA reads as TGTGCCAGCAGTCGACTGGGTGACACAGATACGCAGTATTTT.

This clonotype was seen only a few times. The V gene is TRBV29-1, the J gene TRBJ2-1; no clear D. Germline loops: CDR1 SQVTM, CDR2 ANQGSEA. V was clipped by 3 bases and J by 3 bases, with 9 bases between them. The CDR3 covers 13 residues. The CDR3 DNA sequence: TGCAGCGTTGACAGGCAGAGCTACAATGAGCAGTTCTTC. It codes for CSVDRQSYNEQFF.

This clonotype has just a few counts. V usage is TRBV20-1 and J usage is TRBJ1-2; 7 bases map to TRBD1. The V and J ends lost 6 bases and 2 bases, in that order; junction bases with no gene match: 6. The V gene's germline CDR1 is DFQATT and CDR2 SNEGSKA (reference sequence). The CDR3 totals 13 residues. CDR3 sequence: CSARGGQNYGYTF. The DNA for the CDR3 is TGCAGTGCCAGGGGGGGACAAAACTATGGCTACACCTTC.

This clonotype occurred a few times. This chain uses TRBV5-1 with TRBJ1-2, with no clear D. Per the germline V gene, CDR1 is SGHRS and CDR2 is YFSETQ. Deletions cut 4 bases from V and 2 bases from J, with 9 bases between. This CDR3 contains 13 residues. In DNA form, the CDR3 reads TGCGCCAGCAGCCTCTACAGCAACTATGGCTACACCTTC. It codes for CASSLYSNYGYTF.

This clonotype was counted a few times. The J gene is TRBJ1-3, the V gene TRBV30, with D perhaps matching TRBD1 (5 bases). V shed 4 bases and J shed 0 bases, with 22 bases lying between them. CDR3 length equals 18 residues. The germline gives CDR1 GTSNPN, CDR2 SVGIG (reference sequence). The CDR3 coding sequence is TGTGCCTGGACCCGGGGGGGTAGTTCCTTCCCCTCTGGAAACACCATATATTTT. Translation: CAWTRGGSSFPSGNTIYF.

The rearrangement joins TRBV6-5 to TRBJ1-2; TRBD1 matches 9 bases. The CDR3 contains 15 residues. Germline V gene sequence: CDR1 MNHEY, CDR2 SVGAGI. V was pared by 1 base and J by 5 bases, with 5 bases of the junction left unmatched. The CDR3, as DNA: TGTGCCAGCAGTTACTGGACAGGGGCTAGTTATGGCTACACCTTC. This encodes CASSYWTGASYGYTF.

The rearrangement links TRBV6-1 to TRBJ2-7; D not certain. The CDR3 length is 12 residues. The germline gives CDR1 MNHNS, CDR2 SASEGT. V lost 8 bases and J lost 3, with 11 bases in between. CDR3 in amino acids: CASRGALYEQYF. CDR3 in DNA: TGTGCCAGCCGCGGAGCGCTCTACGAGCAGTACTTC.

In this sample, this clonotype is medium-sized. CDR3 amino acids: CASSEPGQGQNEQYF. CDR3 nucleotides: TGTGCCAGCAGTGAACCGGGACAGGGGCAAAACGAGCAGTACTTC. The V gene is TRBV2, the J gene TRBJ2-7, with 10 bases that match TRBD1. J gave up 5 bases and V 2 bases, and 6 bases lay outside the gene matches. Per the germline V gene, CDR1 is SNHLY and CDR2 is FYNNEI. The CDR3 runs to 15 residues.

This chain connects TRBV5-1 to TRBJ1-1, with TRBD1 matching 7 bases. Germline-derived CDR1 and CDR2 are SGHRS and YFSETQ. Germline trimming cut 4 bases from V and 5 bases from J; bases unmatched to any gene: 5. The length of the CDR3 is 13 residues. This CDR3 is CASSNRGRTEAFF. In DNA form, the CDR3 reads TGCGCCAGCAGCAACAGGGGTCGGACTGAAGCTTTCTTT.

In its sample, this clonotype was seen a few times. The chain is built from TRBV6-6 and TRBJ1-2; no reliable D call. The V gene lost 4 bases and the J gene lost 8 bases, with 11 bases spanning the gap. The CDR3 is made up of 12 amino acids. Germline V gives CDR1 MNHNY, CDR2 SVGAGI (reference sequence). CDR3 bases: TGTGCCAGCAGTTTCGAGGATAGAGGCTACACCTTC. This encodes CASSFEDRGYTF.

The V and J genes are TRBV7-9 and TRBJ1-1, with D hard to call. Trimming shortened V by 1 base and J by 5 bases, and 17 bases separated the two germline ends. The CDR3 has 16 amino acids. Germline assignment: CDR1 SEHNR and CDR2 FQNEAQ (reference sequence). The CDR3 region has the DNA TGTGCCAGCAGCTTAGGTAGCGGGCTCGGGAGGACTGAAGCTTTCTTT. Amino acids: CASSLGSGLGRTEAFF.

J is TRBJ1-6 and V is TRBV20-1, with D possibly matching TRBD1 (6 bases). The CDR3 consists of 16 residues. With 6 bases removed from V and 9 bases from J, the gap between germline ends came to 24 bases. Germline V CDR1 and CDR2: DFQATT, SNEGSKA (reference sequence). This CDR3 is CSATRVPRGGGSPLHF. CDR3 bases: TGCAGTGCCACCAGGGTGCCGAGGGGGGGCGGTTCACCCCTCCACTTT.

This clonotype was seen ten or more times. The chain combines TRBV9 with TRBJ1-4; 7 nucleotides align to TRBD1. The germline V gene has CDR1 SGDLS and CDR2 YYNGEE. J lost 5 bases, V lost 4 bases, and 11 bases had no gene match. This CDR3 region has 16 residues. CDR3 sequence (DNA): TGTGCCAGCAGCCCTTCTCCCGGGACAGTAAATGAAAAACTGTTTTTT. Amino acids: CASSPSPGTVNEKLFF.

The rearrangement links TRBV7-2 to TRBJ1-2, with no clear D. V was shortened by 5 bases and J by 0 bases, with 10 bases between the two germline ends. Looked up from germline, CDR1 is SGHTA and CDR2 is FQGNSA. This CDR3 has 14 residues. In DNA, the CDR3 is TGTGCCAGCAGCCTTCTCGGGGCTAACTATGGCTACACCTTC. As protein: CASSLLGANYGYTF. Full variable domain (remainder filled in from reference TRBV7-2 and TRBJ1-2): GAGVSQSPSNKVTEKGKDVELRCDPISGHTALYWYRQSLGQGLEFLIYFQGNSAPDKSGLPSDRFSAERTGGSVSTLTIQRTQQEDSAVYLCASSLLGANYGYTFGSGTRLTVV.

This clonotype came up a few times. V gene TRBV11-2 combines with J gene TRBJ2-1, with TRBD2 identical over 11 bases. V lost 5 bases to trimming and J lost 2 bases; unmatched junction nucleotides: 5. This CDR3 is 16 amino acids long. Germline V gene data show CDR1 as SGHAT and CDR2 as FQNNGV. Here the CDR3 DNA reads TGTGCCAGCAGCCAAAATAGCGGGGGGGCCTACAATGAGCAGTTCTTC. This encodes CASSQNSGGAYNEQFF.

This clonotype was observed a few times. The V call is TRBV10-3, the J call TRBJ2-5; D perhaps matches TRBD2 (6 bases). The CDR3 runs 13 residues. The germline V gene has CDR1 ENHRY and CDR2 SYGVKD. V shed 6 bases and J shed 4 bases, with 12 bases lying between them. The CDR3 DNA reads TGTGCCATCAGGAGCACCGGGGGAGAGACCCAGTACTTC. Its protein is CAIRSTGGETQYF.

This clonotype appeared many times. The chain joins TRBV29-1 to TRBJ1-5; TRBD1 matches 10 bases. The length of the CDR3 is 13 residues. With 6 bases clipped from V and 7 bases from J, the junction kept 6 bases outside the gene matches. Germline-derived CDR1 and CDR2 are SQVTM and ANQGSEA. CDR3 coding DNA: TGCAGCGTGGGACAGGGGACGAACCAGCCCCAGCATTTT. It is translated as CSVGQGTNQPQHF.

V usage is TRBV6-5 and J usage is TRBJ2-3; 9 bases agree with TRBD2. Germline values: CDR1 MNHEY, CDR2 SVGAGI. V gave up 6 bases and J gave up 5 bases; unmatched junction bases: 9. CDR3 length: 15 amino acids. CDR3 amino acids: CASRPLRGGEDTQYF. CDR3 nucleotides: TGTGCCAGCAGACCTTTGCGGGGGGGCGAAGATACGCAGTATTTT.